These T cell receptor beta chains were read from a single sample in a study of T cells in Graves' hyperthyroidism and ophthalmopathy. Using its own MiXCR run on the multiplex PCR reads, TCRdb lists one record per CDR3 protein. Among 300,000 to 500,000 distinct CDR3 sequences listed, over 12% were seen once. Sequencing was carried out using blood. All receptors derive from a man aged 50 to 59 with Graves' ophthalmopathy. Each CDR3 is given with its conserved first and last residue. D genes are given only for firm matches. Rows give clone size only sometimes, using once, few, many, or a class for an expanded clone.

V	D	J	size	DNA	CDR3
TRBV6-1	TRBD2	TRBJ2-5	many	TGTGCCAGCAGTCGACTAGCGGGAGCGGAGACCCAGTACTTC	CASSRLAGAETQYF
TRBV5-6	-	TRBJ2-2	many	TGTGCCAGCAGCTTGCAGGGGTCGAACACCGGGGAGCTGTTTTTT	CASSLQGSNTGELFF
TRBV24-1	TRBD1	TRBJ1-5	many	TGTGCCACCAAGTACCCAGGGGGCGATCAGCCCCAGCATTTT	CATKYPGGDQPQHF
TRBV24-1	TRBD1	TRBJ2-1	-	TGTGCCACCAGTGAGGGACAGGGGGTTTTCAATGAGCAGTTCTTC	CATSEGQGVFNEQFF
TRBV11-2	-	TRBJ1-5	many	TGTGCCAGCAGCCTCCCCGGGGGGGCCCAGCATTTT	CASSLPGGAQHF
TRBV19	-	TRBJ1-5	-	TGTGCCAGTACCAAGGGGGGAAGGGGCAATCAGCCCCAGCATTTT	CASTKGGRGNQPQHF
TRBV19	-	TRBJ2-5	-	TGTGCCAGTAGTGCCACAAAAGAGACCCAGTACTTC	CASSATKETQYF
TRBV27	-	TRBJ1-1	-	TGTGCCAGCAGTTTGTCCCAGGGACTCACTGAAGCTTTCTTT	CASSLSQGLTEAFF
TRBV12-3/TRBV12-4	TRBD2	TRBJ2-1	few	TGTGCCAACATAAGCGGGAGTTTCCACAATGAGCAGTTCTTC	CANISGSFHNEQFF
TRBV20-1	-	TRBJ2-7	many	TGCAGTGCAGGACAAGTGGGGGTCCACGAGCAGTACTTC	CSAGQVGVHEQYF
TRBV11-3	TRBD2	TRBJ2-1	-	TGTGCCAGCAGCTTTTTGGGAGGGAGGTATGAGCAGTTCTTC	CASSFLGGRYEQFF
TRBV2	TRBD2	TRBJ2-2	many	TGTGCCAGCAGTGCCCAGGGACTAGCAGGCACCGGGGAGCTGTTTTTT	CASSAQGLAGTGELFF
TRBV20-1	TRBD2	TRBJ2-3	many	TGCAGTAGTCTAGCGGGAGGGCCCAGGGATACGCAGTATTTT	CSSLAGGPRDTQYF